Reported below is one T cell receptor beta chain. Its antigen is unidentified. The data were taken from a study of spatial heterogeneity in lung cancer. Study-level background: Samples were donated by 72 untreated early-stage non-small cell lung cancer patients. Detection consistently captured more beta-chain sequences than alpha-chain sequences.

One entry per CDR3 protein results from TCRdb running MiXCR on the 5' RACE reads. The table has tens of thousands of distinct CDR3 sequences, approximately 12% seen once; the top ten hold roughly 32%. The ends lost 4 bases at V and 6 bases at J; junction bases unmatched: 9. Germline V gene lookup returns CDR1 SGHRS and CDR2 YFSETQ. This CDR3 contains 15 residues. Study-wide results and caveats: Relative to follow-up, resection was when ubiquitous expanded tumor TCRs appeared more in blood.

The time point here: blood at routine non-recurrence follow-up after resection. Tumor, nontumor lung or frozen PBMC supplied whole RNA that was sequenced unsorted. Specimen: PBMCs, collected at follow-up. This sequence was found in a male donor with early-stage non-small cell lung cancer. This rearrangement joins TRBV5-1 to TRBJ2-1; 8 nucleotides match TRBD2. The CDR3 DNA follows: TGCGCCAGCAGCCTTAGCGGGATCGGCTCCAATGAGCAGTTCTTC. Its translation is CASSLSGIGSNEQFF. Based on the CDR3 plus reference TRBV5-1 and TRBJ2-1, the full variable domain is KAGVTQTPRYLIKTRGQQVTLSCSPISGHRSVSWYQQTPGQGLQFLFEYFSETQRNKGNFPGRFSGRQFSNSRSEMNVSTLELGDSALYLCASSLSGIGSNEQFFGPGTRLTVL.